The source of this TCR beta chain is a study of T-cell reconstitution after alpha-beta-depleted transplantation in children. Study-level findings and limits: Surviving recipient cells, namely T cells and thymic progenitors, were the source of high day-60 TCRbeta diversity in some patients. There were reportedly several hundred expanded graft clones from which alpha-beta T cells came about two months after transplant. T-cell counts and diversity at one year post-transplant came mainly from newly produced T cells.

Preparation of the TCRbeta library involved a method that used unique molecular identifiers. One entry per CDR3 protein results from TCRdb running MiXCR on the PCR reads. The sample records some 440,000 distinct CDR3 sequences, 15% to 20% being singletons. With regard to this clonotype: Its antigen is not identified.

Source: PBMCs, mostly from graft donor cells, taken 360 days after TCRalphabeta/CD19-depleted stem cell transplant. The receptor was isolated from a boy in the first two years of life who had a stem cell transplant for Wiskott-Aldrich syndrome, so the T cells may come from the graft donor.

CDR3 sequence (DNA): TGTGCCAGTAGTCGTAACAGGGATGGGTACGAGCAGTACTTC. It yields the protein CASSRNRDGYEQYF. This chain connects TRBV19 to TRBJ2-7; D possibly corresponds to TRBD1 (6 bases). Germline CDR1 LNHDA, CDR2 SQIVND (reference sequence). CDR3 length: 14 residues. The ends were cut back, 5 bases at V and 4 bases at J, with 15 bases in the middle.